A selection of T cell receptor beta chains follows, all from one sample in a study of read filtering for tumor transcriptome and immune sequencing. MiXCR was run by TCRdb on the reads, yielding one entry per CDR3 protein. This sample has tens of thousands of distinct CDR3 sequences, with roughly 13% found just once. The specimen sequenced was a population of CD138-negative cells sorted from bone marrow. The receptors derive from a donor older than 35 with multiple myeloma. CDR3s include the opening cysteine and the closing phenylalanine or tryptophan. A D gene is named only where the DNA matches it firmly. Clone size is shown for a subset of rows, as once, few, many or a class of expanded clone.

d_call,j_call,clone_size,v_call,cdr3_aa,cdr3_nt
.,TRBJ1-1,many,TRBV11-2,CASSLAPRGNTEAFF,TGTGCCAGCAGCTTAGCCCCCAGGGGGAACACTGAAGCTTTCTTT
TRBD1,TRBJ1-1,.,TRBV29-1,CSVDRDRGREALF,TGCAGCGTTGATAGGGACAGGGGGCGTGAAGCTCTCTTT
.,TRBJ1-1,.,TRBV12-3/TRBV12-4,CASSLVHRGKAFF,TGTGCCAGCAGTTTAGTACACCGGGGTAAAGCTTTCTTT
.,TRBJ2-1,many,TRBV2,CASSEAKGQLVEQFF,TGTGCCAGCAGTGAAGCGAAGGGACAATTAGTTGAGCAGTTCTTC
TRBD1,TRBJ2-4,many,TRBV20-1,CSASDRAQNIQYF,TGCAGTGCTTCGGACAGGGCGCAAAACATTCAGTACTTC
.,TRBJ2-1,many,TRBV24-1,CATSGRSGPRRFF,TGTGCCACCAGTGGTAGGTCCGGGCCCCGTCGGTTCTTC
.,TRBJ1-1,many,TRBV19,CASLGGPSAFYEAFF,TGTGCCAGCCTCGGGGGCCCTTCGGCCTTTTATGAAGCTTTCTTT
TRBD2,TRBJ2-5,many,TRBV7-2,CASSYSGTPETQYF,TGTGCCAGCAGCTATAGCGGGACCCCAGAGACCCAGTACTTC
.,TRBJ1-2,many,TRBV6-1,CASSENVKSLSGYTF,TGTGCCAGCAGTGAAAATGTCAAGTCCCTATCTGGCTACACCTTC
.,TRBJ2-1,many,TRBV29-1,CSVTGMGRGATDEQFF,TGCAGCGTTACAGGGATGGGGAGGGGGGCTACGGATGAGCAGTTCTTC
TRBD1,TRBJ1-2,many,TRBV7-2,CASSLGPDRGSGYTF,TGTGCCAGCAGCTTAGGGCCTGACAGGGGATCTGGCTACACCTTC
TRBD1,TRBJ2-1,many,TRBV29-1,CSVELWDSRYNEQFF,TGCAGCGTTGAACTTTGGGACAGCCGCTACAATGAGCAGTTCTTC
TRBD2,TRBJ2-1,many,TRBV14,CASSQLTSARSSYNEQFF,TGTGCCAGCAGCCAGCTGACTAGCGCCCGTAGCTCCTACAATGAGCAGTTCTTC
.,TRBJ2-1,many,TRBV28,CASSLEEVGEQFF,TGTGCCAGCAGTTTAGAAGAGGTCGGTGAGCAGTTCTTC
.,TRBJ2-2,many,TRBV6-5,CASSYGGRRTGELFF,TGTGCCAGCAGTTATGGGGGCCGGAGAACCGGGGAGCTGTTTTTT
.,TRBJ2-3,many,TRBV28,CASSSGPDTDTQYF,TGTGCCAGCAGTTCCGGACCAGACACAGATACGCAGTATTTT
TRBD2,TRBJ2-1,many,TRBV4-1,CASSQARTSGYNEQFF,TGCGCCAGCAGCCAAGCCCGGACTAGCGGGTACAATGAGCAGTTCTTC
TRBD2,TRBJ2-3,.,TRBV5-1,CASSLSWGAGGTDTQYF,TGCGCCAGCAGCTTGAGTTGGGGAGCGGGAGGAACAGATACGCAGTATTTT
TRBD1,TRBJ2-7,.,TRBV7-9,CASSETGDEQYF,TGTGCCAGCAGCGAGACAGGGGACGAGCAGTACTTC
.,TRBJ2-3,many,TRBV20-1,CSARPSEDTQYF,TGCAGTGCTAGACCCTCTGAAGATACGCAGTATTTT
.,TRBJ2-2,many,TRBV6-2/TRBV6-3,CASSYTVNTGELFF,TGTGCCAGCAGTTACACAGTCAACACCGGGGAGCTGTTTTTT
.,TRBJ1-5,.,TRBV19,CASSIFARGIQPQHF,TGTGCCAGTAGTATATTCGCCAGGGGTATACAGCCCCAGCATTTT
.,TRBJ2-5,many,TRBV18,CASSNQRRQDEETQYF,TGTGCCAGCTCTAACCAACGTCGACAGGACGAAGAGACCCAGTACTTC
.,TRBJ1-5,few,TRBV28,CASSFEGEVAPQHF,TGTGCCAGCAGTTTTGAAGGGGAAGTCGCGCCCCAGCATTTT